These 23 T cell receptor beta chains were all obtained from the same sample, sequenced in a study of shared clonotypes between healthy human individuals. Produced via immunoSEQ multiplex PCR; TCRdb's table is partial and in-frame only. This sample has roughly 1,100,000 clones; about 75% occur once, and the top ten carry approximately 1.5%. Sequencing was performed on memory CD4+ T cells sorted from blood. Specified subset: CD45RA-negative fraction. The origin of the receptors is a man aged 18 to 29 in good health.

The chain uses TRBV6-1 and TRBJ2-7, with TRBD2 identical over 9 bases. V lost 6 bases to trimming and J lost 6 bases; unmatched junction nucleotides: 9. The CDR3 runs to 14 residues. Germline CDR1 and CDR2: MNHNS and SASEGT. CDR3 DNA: TGTGCCAGCAGCCTGACCTCTAGCGGGACCGAGCAGTACTTC. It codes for CASSLTSSGTEQYF.

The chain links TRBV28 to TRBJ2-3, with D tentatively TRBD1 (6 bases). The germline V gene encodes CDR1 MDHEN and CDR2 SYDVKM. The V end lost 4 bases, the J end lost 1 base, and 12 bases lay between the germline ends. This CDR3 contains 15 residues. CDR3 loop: CASSSGTLGTDTQYF. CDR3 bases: TGTGCCAGCAGTTCCGGGACATTGGGCACAGATACGCAGTATTTT.

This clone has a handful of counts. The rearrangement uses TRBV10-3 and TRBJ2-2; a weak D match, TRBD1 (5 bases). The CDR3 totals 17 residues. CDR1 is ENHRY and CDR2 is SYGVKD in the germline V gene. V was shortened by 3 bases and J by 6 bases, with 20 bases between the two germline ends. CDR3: CAISDSGGALRAGELFF. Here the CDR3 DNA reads TGTGCCATCAGTGACTCGGGTGGGGCCCTAAGGGCCGGGGAGCTGTTTTTT.

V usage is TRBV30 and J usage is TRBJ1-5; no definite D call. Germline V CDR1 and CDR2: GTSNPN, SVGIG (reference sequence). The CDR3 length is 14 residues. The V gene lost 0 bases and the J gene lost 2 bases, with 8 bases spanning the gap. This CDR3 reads CAWSVGVGNQPQHF. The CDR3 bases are TGTGCCTGGAGTGTCGGGGTAGGCAATCAGCCCCAGCATTTT.

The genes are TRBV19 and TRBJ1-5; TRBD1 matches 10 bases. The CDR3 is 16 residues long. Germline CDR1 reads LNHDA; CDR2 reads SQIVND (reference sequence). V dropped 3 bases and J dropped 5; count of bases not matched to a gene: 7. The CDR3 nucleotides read TGTGCCAGTAGTATCCTTCTCGGACAGGGGGATCAGCCCCAGCATTTT. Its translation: CASSILLGQGDQPQHF. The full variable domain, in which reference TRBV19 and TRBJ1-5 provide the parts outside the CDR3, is DGGITQSPKYLFRKEGQNVTLSCEQNLNHDAMYWYRQDPGQGLRLIYYSQIVNDFQKGDIAEGYSVSREKKESFPLTVTSAQKNPTAFYLCASSILLGQGDQPQHFGDGTRLSIL.

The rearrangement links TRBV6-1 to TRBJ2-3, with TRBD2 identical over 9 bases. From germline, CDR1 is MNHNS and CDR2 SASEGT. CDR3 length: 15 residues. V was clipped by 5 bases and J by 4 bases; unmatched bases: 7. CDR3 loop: CASSSSGGRADTQYF. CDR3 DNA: TGTGCCAGCAGTTCGAGCGGGGGGAGAGCAGATACGCAGTATTTT.

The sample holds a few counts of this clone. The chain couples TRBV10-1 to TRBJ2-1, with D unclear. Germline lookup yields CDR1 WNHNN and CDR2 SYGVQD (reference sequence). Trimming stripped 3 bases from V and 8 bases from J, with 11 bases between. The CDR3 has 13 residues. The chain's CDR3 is CASSDYRADEQFF. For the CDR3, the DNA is TGCGCCAGCAGTGATTACCGGGCTGATGAGCAGTTCTTC.

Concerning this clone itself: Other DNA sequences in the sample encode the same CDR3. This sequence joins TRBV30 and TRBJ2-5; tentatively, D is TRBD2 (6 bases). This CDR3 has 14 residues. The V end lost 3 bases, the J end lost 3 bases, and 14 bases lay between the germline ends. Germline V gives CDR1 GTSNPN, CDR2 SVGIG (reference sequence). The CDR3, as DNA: TGTGCCTGGAGCCGTGGGACGGGGGAAGAGACCCAGTACTTC. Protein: CAWSRGTGEETQYF. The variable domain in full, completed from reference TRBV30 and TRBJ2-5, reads SQTIHQWPATLVQPVGSPLSLECTVEGTSNPNLYWYRQAAGRGLQLLFYSVGIGQISSEVPQNLSASRPQDRQFILSSKKLLLSDSGFYLCAWSRGTGEETQYFGPGTRLLVL.

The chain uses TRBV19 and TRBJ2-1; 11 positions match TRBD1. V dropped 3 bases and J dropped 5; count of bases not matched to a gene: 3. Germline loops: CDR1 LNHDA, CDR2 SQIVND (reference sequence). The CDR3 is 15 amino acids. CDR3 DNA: TGTGCCAGTAGTATCGGACAGGGGGCCGACAATGAGCAGTTCTTC. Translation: CASSIGQGADNEQFF.

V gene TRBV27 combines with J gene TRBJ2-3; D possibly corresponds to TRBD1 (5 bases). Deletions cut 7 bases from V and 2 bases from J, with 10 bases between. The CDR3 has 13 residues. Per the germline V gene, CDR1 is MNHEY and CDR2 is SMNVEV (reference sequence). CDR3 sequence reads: CASKLQATDTQYF. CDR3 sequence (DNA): TGTGCCAGCAAACTACAGGCCACAGATACGCAGTATTTT.

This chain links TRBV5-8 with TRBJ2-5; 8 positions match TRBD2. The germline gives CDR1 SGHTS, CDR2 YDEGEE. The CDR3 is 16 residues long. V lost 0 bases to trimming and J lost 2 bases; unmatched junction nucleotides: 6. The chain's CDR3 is CASSLGAGGLQETQYF. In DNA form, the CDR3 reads TGTGCCAGCAGCTTGGGGGCGGGAGGCCTACAAGAGACCCAGTACTTC.

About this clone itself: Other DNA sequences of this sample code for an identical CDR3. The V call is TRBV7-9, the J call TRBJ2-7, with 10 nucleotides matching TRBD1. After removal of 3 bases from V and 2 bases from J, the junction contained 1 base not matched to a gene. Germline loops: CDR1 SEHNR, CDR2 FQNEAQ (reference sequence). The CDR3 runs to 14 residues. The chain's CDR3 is CASSLTGGTYEQYF. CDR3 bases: TGTGCCAGCAGCTTGACAGGGGGCACCTACGAGCAGTACTTC.

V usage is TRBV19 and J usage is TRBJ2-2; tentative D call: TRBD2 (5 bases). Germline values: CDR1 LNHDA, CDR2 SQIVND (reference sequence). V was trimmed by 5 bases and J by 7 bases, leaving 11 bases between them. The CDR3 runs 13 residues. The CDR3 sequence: CASSLRGIGELFF. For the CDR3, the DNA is TGTGCCAGTAGTTTACGGGGTATCGGGGAGCTGTTTTTT.

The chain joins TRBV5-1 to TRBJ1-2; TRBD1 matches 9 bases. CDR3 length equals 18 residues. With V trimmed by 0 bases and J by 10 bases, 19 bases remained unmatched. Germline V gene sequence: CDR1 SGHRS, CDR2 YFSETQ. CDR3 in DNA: TGCGCCAGCAGCTTGGCCACACTTACAGGGGGCGGTTTTGGTGACTACACCTTC. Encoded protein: CASSLATLTGGGFGDYTF.

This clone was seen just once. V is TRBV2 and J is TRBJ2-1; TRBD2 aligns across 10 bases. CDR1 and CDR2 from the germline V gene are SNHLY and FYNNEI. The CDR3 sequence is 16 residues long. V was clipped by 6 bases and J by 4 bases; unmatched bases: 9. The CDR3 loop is CASRARSGGTYNEQFF. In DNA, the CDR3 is TGTGCCAGCAGGGCCCGTAGCGGGGGGACGTACAATGAGCAGTTCTTC. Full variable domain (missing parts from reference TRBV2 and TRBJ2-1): EPEVTQTPSHQVTQMGQEVILRCVPISNHLYFYWYRQILGQKVEFLVSFYNNEISEKSEIFDDQFSVERPDGSNFTLKIRSTKLEDSAMYFCASRARSGGTYNEQFFGPGTRLTVL.

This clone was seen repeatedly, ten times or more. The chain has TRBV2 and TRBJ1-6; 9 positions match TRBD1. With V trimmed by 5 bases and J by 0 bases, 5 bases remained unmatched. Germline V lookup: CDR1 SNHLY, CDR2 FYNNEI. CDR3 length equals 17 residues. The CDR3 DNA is TGTGCCAGCAGTACCGGGACAGGGAGCTCCTATAATTCACCCCTCCACTTT. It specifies CASSTGTGSSYNSPLHF.

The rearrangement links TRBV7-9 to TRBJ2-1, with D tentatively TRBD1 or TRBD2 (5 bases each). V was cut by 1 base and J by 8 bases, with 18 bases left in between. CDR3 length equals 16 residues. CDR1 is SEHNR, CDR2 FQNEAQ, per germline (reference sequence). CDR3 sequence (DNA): TGTGCCAGCAGCTTAGATGCCCTAGCAAGGGGCGATGAGCAGTTCTTC. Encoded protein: CASSLDALARGDEQFF.

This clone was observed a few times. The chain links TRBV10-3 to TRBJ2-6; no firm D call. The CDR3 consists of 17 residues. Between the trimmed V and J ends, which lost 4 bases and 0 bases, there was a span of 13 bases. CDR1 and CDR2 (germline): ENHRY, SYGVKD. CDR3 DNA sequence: TGTGCCATCAGTGGACCCACCCAAAGCTCTGGGGCCAACGTCCTGACTTTC. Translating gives CAISGPTQSSGANVLTF.

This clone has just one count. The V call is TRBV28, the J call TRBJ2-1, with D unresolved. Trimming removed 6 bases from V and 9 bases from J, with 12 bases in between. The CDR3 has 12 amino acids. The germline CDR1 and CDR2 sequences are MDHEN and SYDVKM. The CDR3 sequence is CASRFSASEQFF. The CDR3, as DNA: TGTGCCAGCAGATTTAGTGCGAGTGAGCAGTTCTTC. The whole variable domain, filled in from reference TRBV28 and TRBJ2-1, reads DVKVTQSSRYLVKRTGEKVFLECVQDMDHENMFWYRQDPGLGLRLIYFSYDVKMKEKGDIPEGYSVSREKKERFSLILESASTNQTSMYLCASRFSASEQFFGPGTRLTVL.

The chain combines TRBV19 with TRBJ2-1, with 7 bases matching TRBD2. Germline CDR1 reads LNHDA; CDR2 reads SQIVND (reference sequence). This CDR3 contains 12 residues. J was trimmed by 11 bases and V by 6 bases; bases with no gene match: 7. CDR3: CASSRTGTKQFF. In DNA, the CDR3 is TGTGCCAGTAGCAGAACCGGGACTAAGCAGTTCTTC. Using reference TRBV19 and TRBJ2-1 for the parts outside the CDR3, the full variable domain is DGGITQSPKYLFRKEGQNVTLSCEQNLNHDAMYWYRQDPGQGLRLIYYSQIVNDFQKGDIAEGYSVSREKKESFPLTVTSAQKNPTAFYLCASSRTGTKQFFGPGTRLTVL.

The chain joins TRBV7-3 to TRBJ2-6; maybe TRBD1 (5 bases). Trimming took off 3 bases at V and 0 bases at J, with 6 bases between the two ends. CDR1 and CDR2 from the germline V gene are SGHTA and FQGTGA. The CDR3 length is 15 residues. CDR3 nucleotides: TGTGCCAGCAGCTTTGGGGCCTCTGGGGCCAACGTCCTGACTTTC. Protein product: CASSFGASGANVLTF.

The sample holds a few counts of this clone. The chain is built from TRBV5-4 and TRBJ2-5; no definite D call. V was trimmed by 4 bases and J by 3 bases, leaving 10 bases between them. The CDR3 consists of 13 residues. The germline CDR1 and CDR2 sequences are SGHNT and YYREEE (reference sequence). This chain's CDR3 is CASSGGFKETQYF. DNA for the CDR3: TGTGCCAGCAGCGGCGGATTCAAAGAGACCCAGTACTTC.

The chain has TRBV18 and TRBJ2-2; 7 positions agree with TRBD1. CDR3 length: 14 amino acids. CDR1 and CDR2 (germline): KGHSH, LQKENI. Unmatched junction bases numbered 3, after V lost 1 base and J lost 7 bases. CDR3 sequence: CASSPQGASGELFF. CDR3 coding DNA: TGTGCCAGCTCACCACAGGGGGCGAGCGGGGAGCTGTTTTTT.